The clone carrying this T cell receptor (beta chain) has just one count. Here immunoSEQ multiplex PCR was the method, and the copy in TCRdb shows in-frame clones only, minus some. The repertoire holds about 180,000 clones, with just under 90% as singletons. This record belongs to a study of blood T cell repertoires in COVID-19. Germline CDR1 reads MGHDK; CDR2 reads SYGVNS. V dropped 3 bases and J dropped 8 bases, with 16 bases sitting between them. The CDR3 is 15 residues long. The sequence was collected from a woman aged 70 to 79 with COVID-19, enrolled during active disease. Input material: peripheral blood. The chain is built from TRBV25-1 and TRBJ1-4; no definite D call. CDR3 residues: CASSDTNGFGEKLFF. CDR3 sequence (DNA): TGTGCCAGCAGTGACACTAACGGCTTTGGGGAAAAACTGTTTTTT. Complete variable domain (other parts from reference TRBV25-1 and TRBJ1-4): EADIYQTPRYLVIGTGKKITLECSQTMGHDKMYWYQQDPGMELHLIHYSYGVNSTEKGDLSSESTVSRIRTEHFPLTLESARPSHTSQYLCASSDTNGFGEKLFFGSGTQLSVL.